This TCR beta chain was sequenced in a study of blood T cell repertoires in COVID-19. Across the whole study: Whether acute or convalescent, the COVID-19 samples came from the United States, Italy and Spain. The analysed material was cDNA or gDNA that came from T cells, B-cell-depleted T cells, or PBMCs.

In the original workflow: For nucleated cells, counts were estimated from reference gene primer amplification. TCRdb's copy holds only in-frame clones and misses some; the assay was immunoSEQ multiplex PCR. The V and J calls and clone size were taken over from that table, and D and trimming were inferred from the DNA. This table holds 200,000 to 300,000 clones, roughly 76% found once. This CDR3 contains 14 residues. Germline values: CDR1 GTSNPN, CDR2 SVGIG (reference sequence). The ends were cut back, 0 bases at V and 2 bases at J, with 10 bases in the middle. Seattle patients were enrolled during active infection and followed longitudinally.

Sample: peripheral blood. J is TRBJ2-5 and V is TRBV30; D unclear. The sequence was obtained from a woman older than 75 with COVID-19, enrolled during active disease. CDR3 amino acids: CAWSVRSGQETQYF. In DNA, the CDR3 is TGTGCCTGGAGTGTAAGGTCAGGACAAGAGACCCAGTACTTC.